One sample yielded the 18 T cell receptor beta chains listed below, sequenced in a study of identical twins. TCRdb re-analysed the 5' RACE reads in MiXCR, keeping a single row per CDR3 protein. The top ten clones hold 1.5% to 2% of a sample with hundreds of thousands of distinct CDR3 sequences, 5.5% to 6.5% of them seen once. The sequenced material came from naive T cells sorted from blood. The source is a man between 18 and 29 years old in good health.

This clonotype showed up just a few times. V is TRBV20-1 and J is TRBJ2-1; perhaps TRBD2 as D (6 bases). V was clipped by 6 bases and J by 9 bases, with 21 bases between them. Germline assignment: CDR1 DFQATT and CDR2 SNEGSKA (reference sequence). The CDR3 extends over 14 amino acids. The chain's CDR3 is CSAPPAGPWGEQFF. CDR3 coding DNA: TGCAGTGCCCCGCCGGCGGGACCGTGGGGTGAGCAGTTCTTC.

This clonotype has just a few counts. The chain recombines TRBV9 with TRBJ2-3, with 9 bases lining up with TRBD2. The CDR3 totals 16 residues. In germline, CDR1 is SGDLS, CDR2 YYNGEE. V gave up 4 bases and J gave up 4 bases; unmatched junction bases: 10. CDR3: CASSPIAGGPPDTQYF. CDR3 in DNA: TGTGCCAGCAGCCCCATCGCGGGAGGGCCTCCAGATACGCAGTATTTT.

The table lists this clonotype with many counts. This sequence joins TRBV19 and TRBJ2-7; 11 bases map to TRBD1. CDR3 length equals 15 residues. With 3 bases clipped from V and 6 bases from J, the junction kept 7 bases outside the gene matches. From germline, CDR1 is LNHDA and CDR2 SQIVND (reference sequence). The DNA for the CDR3 is TGTGCCAGTAGTATCCGGACAGGGGGCTTAAGCGAGCAGTACTTC. This encodes CASSIRTGGLSEQYF.

This sequence joins TRBV28 and TRBJ2-2; 8 bases fit TRBD1. Unmatched junction bases numbered 7, after V lost 4 bases and J lost 0 bases. This CDR3 is 17 amino acids long. The germline CDR1 and CDR2 sequences are MDHEN and SYDVKM. The CDR3 reads CASSSPGTGTNTGELFF. CDR3 coding DNA: TGTGCCAGCAGTTCACCGGGGACAGGCACGAACACCGGGGAGCTGTTTTTT.

This clonotype was detected ten times or more. This chain joins TRBV25-1 and TRBJ2-4, with TRBD2 as a possible D gene (5 bases). The CDR3 spans 17 residues. From germline, CDR1 is MGHDK and CDR2 SYGVNS. Trimming took off 3 bases at V and 1 base at J, with 16 bases between the two ends. DNA for the CDR3: TGTGCCAGCAGTGAGAAACCCACGGGGTCTGCCAAAAACATTCAGTACTTC. Its translation: CASSEKPTGSAKNIQYF.

This clonotype was seen many times. J is TRBJ2-1 and V is TRBV10-3, with 9 positions matching TRBD1. V shed 4 bases, J shed 7 bases, and the junction held 8 bases outside the gene matches. CDR1 is ENHRY and CDR2 is SYGVKD in the germline V gene. The CDR3 is 15 residues long. The CDR3 bases are TGTGCCATCAGTGTGGGGGTACAGGGGGCTAATGAGCAGTTCTTC. Translating gives CAISVGVQGANEQFF.

Ten or more counts support this clonotype. This rearrangement joins TRBV29-1 to TRBJ2-3; 10 bases align to TRBD2. CDR3 size: 14 residues. The V segment lost 6 bases and the J segment 5 bases; nucleotides outside the gene matches: 8. Germline values: CDR1 SQVTM, CDR2 ANQGSEA. The CDR3 spells CSVVGLAVLDTQYF. The CDR3 nucleotides are TGCAGCGTAGTAGGACTAGCGGTTCTAGATACGCAGTATTTT.

This clonotype has more than one count but fewer than ten. The chain uses TRBV9 and TRBJ2-5; D might be TRBD1 or TRBD2, each matching 5 bases. With 0 bases removed from V and 1 base from J, the gap between germline ends came to 13 bases. CDR1 is SGDLS and CDR2 is YYNGEE in the germline V gene. The CDR3 is 16 residues long. The CDR3 is CASSVGGLRAQETQYF. The CDR3 DNA follows: TGTGCCAGCAGCGTAGGGGGGTTACGAGCCCAAGAGACCCAGTACTTC. Looking up the rest from reference TRBV9 and TRBJ2-5 gives the full variable domain: DSGVTQTPKHLITATGQRVTLRCSPRSGDLSVYWYQQSLDQGLQFLIQYYNGEERAKGNILERFSAQQFPDLHSELNLSSLELGDSALYFCASSVGGLRAQETQYFGPGTRLLVL.

This clonotype was recorded many times. The chain joins TRBV12-3 or TRBV12-4 to TRBJ2-1, with unresolved D. Trimming left V 8 bases short and J 5 bases short, with 13 bases between. The CDR3 length is 13 residues. The CDR3 DNA follows: TGTGCCAGCCAGACTCTCGCAGACAATGAGCAGTTCTTC. It encodes CASQTLADNEQFF.

This clonotype showed up many times. V and J are TRBV5-1 and TRBJ2-3; 7 bases map to TRBD2. The CDR3 is 16 amino acids. J lost 1 base, V lost 4 bases, and 9 bases had no gene match. CDR1 SGHRS and CDR2 YFSETQ come from the germline V gene. This chain's CDR3 is CASSPLTSAGTDTQYF. The CDR3 DNA follows: TGCGCCAGCAGCCCTCTTACTAGCGCGGGCACAGATACGCAGTATTTT.

This sequence joins TRBV6-5 and TRBJ2-7; possibly TRBD1 for D (5 bases). The germline CDR1 and CDR2 sequences are MNHEY and SVGAGI. V was clipped by 4 bases and J by 0 bases, with 16 bases between them. The CDR3 is 16 residues long. CDR3 sequence: CASSCSLEDNSYEQYF. DNA of the CDR3: TGTGCCAGCAGTTGCTCCCTCGAGGACAACTCCTACGAGCAGTACTTC.

The chain uses TRBV18 and TRBJ2-2; 10 bases are a match to TRBD2. Germline V CDR1 and CDR2: KGHSH, LQKENI. This CDR3 has 17 amino acids. Unmatched junction bases numbered 14, after V lost 5 bases and J lost 8 bases. DNA for the CDR3: TGTGCCAGCTCATCCACCCGAACTAGCGGGAAGGCGGGGGAGCTGTTTTTT. This encodes CASSSTRTSGKAGELFF.

This clonotype was detected a few times. The chain is built from TRBV2 and TRBJ2-1; D ambiguous. Trimming pared 1 base from V and 0 bases from J, leaving 10 bases between. Germline loops: CDR1 SNHLY, CDR2 FYNNEI. The CDR3 loop spans 16 amino acids. The CDR3: CASSEELTLSYNEQFF. CDR3 DNA sequence: TGTGCCAGCAGTGAAGAATTGACGCTCTCCTACAATGAGCAGTTCTTC.

The table lists this clonotype with many counts. V and J are TRBV15 and TRBJ1-1; D remains ambiguous. The V and J ends lost 0 bases and 5 bases respectively, with 10 bases between them. This CDR3 comprises 14 residues. Germline V gene data show CDR1 as LNHNV and CDR2 as YYDKDF (reference sequence). The CDR3 DNA reads as TGTGCCACCAGCAGAGATCGCGGGTGGACTGAAGCTTTCTTT. This gives the protein CATSRDRGWTEAFF.

This clonotype was counted many times. The genes are TRBV27 and TRBJ2-1; D is possibly TRBD1 (5 bases). CDR3 length equals 12 residues. The V end was cut by 5 bases, the J end by 9 bases, with 11 bases between. The V gene's germline CDR1 is MNHEY and CDR2 SMNVEV (reference sequence). CDR3 loop: CASSLTASEQFF. The CDR3 DNA sequence: TGTGCCAGCAGTCTGACAGCGTCTGAGCAGTTCTTC.

The table lists this clonotype with many counts. The chain employs TRBV7-9 and TRBJ1-3; D gene ambiguous. The CDR3 is 15 amino acids. The germline CDR1 and CDR2 sequences are SEHNR and FQNEAQ (reference sequence). Trimming took 5 bases from V and 2 from J, leaving 13 bases between them. The CDR3 region is CASSPPSTPGNTIYF. The CDR3 nucleotides read TGTGCCAGCAGCCCGCCCTCAACGCCTGGAAACACCATATATTTT.

The sample holds many counts of this clonotype. The chain links TRBV5-5 to TRBJ2-7; D uncertain. Trimming removed 0 bases from V and 4 bases from J, with 11 bases in between. CDR1 is SGHKS and CDR2 is YYEKEE in the germline V gene (reference sequence). The CDR3 is 14 amino acids. The CDR3 loop reads CASSLGVGLYEQYV. CDR3 bases: TGTGCCAGCAGCTTGGGGGTGGGCCTGTACGAGCAGTACGTC.

The table lists this clonotype with many counts. The chain joins TRBV12-3 or TRBV12-4 to TRBJ1-5, with unresolved D. The CDR3 totals 14 residues. Between the trimmed V and J ends, which lost 3 bases and 1 base, there was a span of 7 bases. The CDR3 DNA follows: TGTGCCAGCAGTTTCGATGGCAGCAATCAGCCCCAGCATTTT. It encodes CASSFDGSNQPQHF.